The clone carrying this TCR beta chain was found once. Its antigen is unknown. TCRdb's table, derived via immunoSEQ multiplex PCR, lists solely in-frame clones and lacks some. The top ten hold 0.67% of the sample, which has approximately 98,000 clones, around 95% seen once. The data stem from a study of cytomegalovirus exposure and HLA in healthy donors. At the level of the study: The same platform was used for the roughly 120 validation repertoires and the 650 to 800 first-cohort repertoires, a later analysis reported. Whole-study results and caveats: CMV antigen specificity of a few CMV-associated chains was confirmed in vitro. A list of 164 TCR beta chains associated with cytomegalovirus was given.

From germline, CDR1 is ENHRY and CDR2 SYGVKD. Trimming took 3 bases from V and 2 from J, leaving 19 bases between them. The length of the CDR3 is 17 residues. The sequence derives from a woman younger than 35 in good health and CMV-seronegative. Material for sequencing was PBMCs. V and J are TRBV10-3 and TRBJ1-1, with D possibly matching TRBD1 (6 bases). The CDR3 DNA follows: TGTGCCATCAGTGACCCCTTTCGACAGGACGCAAACACTGAAGCTTTCTTT. It is translated as CAISDPFRQDANTEAFF.